This T cell receptor beta chain was sequenced for a study of OX40 agonist ivuxolimab in advanced cancers. General observations from the study: Clonal expansion was seen in CD4+ and CD8+ blood T cells by week 6 at 0.1 to 3.0 mg/kg.

The CDR3 is made up of 14 amino acids. Per the germline V gene, CDR1 is SSHAT and CDR2 is FNYEAQ (reference sequence). Clones were sequenced by immunoSEQ multiplex PCR, and TCRdb holds only the in-frame ones, with some missing. The sample has 55,000 to 75,000 clones, about four fifths seen once. Concerning this clone itself: Its antigen is unidentified. Germline is not matched at one junction end, which may reflect a read error.

The sample was CD4+ or CD8+ T cells sorted from blood, taken in a trial of the OX40 agonist ivuxolimab. This sequence originates from an adult with an advanced solid tumor such as melanoma, head and neck, liver or kidney cancer. The chain is built from TRBV7-7 and TRBJ2-3; TRBD2 aligns across 7 bases. CDR3 protein: CASSPSGRTDTQYF. In DNA, the CDR3 is TGTGCTAGCAGCCCTAGCGGACGCACAGATACGCAGTATTTT.